Described below is a single T cell receptor (beta chain) sequence and its context. Sequenced by immunoSEQ multiplex PCR; TCRdb stores in-frame clones only, minus some. The sample holds about 150,000 clones, around 89% seen once. The data derive from a study of blood T cell repertoires in COVID-19. Background on the study: PBMCs, B-cell-depleted T cells, or T cells provided the cDNA or gDNA that made up the material.

This CDR3 is 16 amino acids long. The germline V and J ends were trimmed by 2 bases and 3 bases, with 14 bases remaining between them. The germline gives CDR1 MDHEN, CDR2 SYDVKM. The sample consisted of peripheral blood. J is TRBJ1-5 and V is TRBV28, with D tentatively TRBD1 (5 bases). The clonotype was recovered from a man aged 60 to 69 with active or convalescent COVID-19. This CDR3 is CASSLGGVASNQPQHF. For the CDR3, the DNA is TGTGCCAGCAGTTTAGGAGGGGTGGCTTCCAATCAGCCCCAGCATTTT.